The next 21 T cell receptor beta chains were all read from a single sample in a study of CD8 T cells in Susac syndrome. The authors reverse transcribed roughly 0.5 to 1 ug RNA with random hexamers. Using its own MiXCR run on the immunoSEQ multiplex PCR reads, TCRdb lists one record per CDR3 protein. In the table there are under 55,000 distinct CDR3 sequences, roughly 93% of which are singletons. Sequencing was carried out using CD8+ T cells from PBMCs. These receptors came from a human donor with multiple sclerosis.

The CDR3 coding sequence is TGTGCCAGCAGTTACTCGGGAGGTTCCTACGAGCAGTACTTC. Translated: CASSYSGGSYEQYF. The chain is built from TRBV6-5 and TRBJ2-7; tentatively, D is TRBD2 (6 bases). The CDR3 contains 14 residues. Germline CDR1 is MNHEY and CDR2 is SVGAGI. Deletions cut 0 bases from V and 1 base from J, with 7 bases between.

CDR3: CATLEGVAVRANQPQHF. CDR3 DNA sequence: TGTGCCACCCTGGAGGGCGTAGCTGTAAGGGCCAATCAGCCCCAGCATTTT. This rearrangement joins TRBV28 to TRBJ1-5; no clear D. The CDR3 loop spans 17 amino acids. V was pared by 10 bases and J by 3 bases, with 25 bases between. Germline CDR1 and CDR2: MDHEN and SYDVKM.

The CDR3, as DNA: TGCGCCAGCAGCTTGGTGCGGGGAATGGATGGCTACACCTTC. Translation: CASSLVRGMDGYTF. J is TRBJ1-2 and V is TRBV5-1, with no clear D. The CDR3 covers 14 residues. Trimming took 0 bases from V and 6 from J, leaving 12 bases between them. Germline V gene lookup returns CDR1 SGHRS and CDR2 YFSETQ.

CDR3 sequence reads: CASSQDYDRGQEAFF. Written as DNA, the CDR3 is TGTGCCAGCAGCCAAGACTATGACAGGGGGCAAGAAGCTTTCTTT. The chain combines TRBV4-2 with TRBJ1-1; 10 bases are shared with TRBD1. This CDR3 comprises 15 residues. Germline values: CDR1 LGHNA, CDR2 YNFKEQ. Trimming at V came to 0 bases and at J to 8 bases, leaving 6 bases not matched to a gene.

CDR3 in amino acids: CASSGITGLHYGYTF. CDR3 nucleotides: TGTGCCAGCAGTGGAATAACAGGGCTACACTATGGCTACACCTTC. The J gene is TRBJ1-2, the V gene TRBV12-3 or TRBV12-4; perhaps TRBD1 as D (6 bases). V lost 5 bases and J 3 bases, leaving 16 bases between the germline ends. This CDR3 has 15 residues.

The rearrangement uses TRBV9 and TRBJ2-7, with a tentative D call TRBD1 (6 bases). Germline lookup yields CDR1 SGDLS and CDR2 YYNGEE. The V end lost 3 bases, the J end lost 0 bases, and 16 bases lay between the germline ends. The CDR3 spans 16 residues. The CDR3 DNA reads TGTGCCAGCAGCGCCAGTCCGGGACACAACTCCTACGAGCAGTACTTC. It encodes CASSASPGHNSYEQYF.

This chain links TRBV9 with TRBJ2-5; D not resolved. Germline assignment: CDR1 SGDLS and CDR2 YYNGEE. The CDR3 is 14 residues long. V was cut by 2 bases and J by 1 base, with 9 bases left in between. CDR3 DNA sequence: TGTGCCAGCAGCGTTAACTGGGGCCAAGAGACCCAGTACTTC. Its translation is CASSVNWGQETQYF. The variable domain in full, with the rest retrieved from reference TRBV9 and TRBJ2-5, is DSGVTQTPKHLITATGQRVTLRCSPRSGDLSVYWYQQSLDQGLQFLIQYYNGEERAKGNILERFSAQQFPDLHSELNLSSLELGDSALYFCASSVNWGQETQYFGPGTRLLVL.

This clonotype is a singleton in its sample. The chain employs TRBV19 and TRBJ1-6; weak D call: TRBD1 (5 bases). Germline CDR1 LNHDA, CDR2 SQIVND (reference sequence). This CDR3 has 14 amino acids. V was shortened by 4 bases and J by 6 bases, with 10 bases between the two germline ends. CDR3 in DNA: TGTGCCAGTAGTACAGGGTTTGGTAATTCACCCCTCCACTTT. This translates into CASSTGFGNSPLHF. Filled out from reference TRBV19 and TRBJ1-6, the complete variable domain reads DGGITQSPKYLFRKEGQNVTLSCEQNLNHDAMYWYRQDPGQGLRLIYYSQIVNDFQKGDIAEGYSVSREKKESFPLTVTSAQKNPTAFYLCASSTGFGNSPLHFGNGTRLTVT.

This clonotype showed up just once. The chain has TRBV5-1 and TRBJ2-7; D is undetermined. CDR1 is SGHRS, CDR2 YFSETQ, per germline. This CDR3 comprises 13 residues. The V end was cut by 1 base, the J end by 2 bases, with 7 bases between. The CDR3 nucleotides read TGCGCCAGCAGCTTGAGAAGGGCCTACGAGCAGTACTTC. It translates to CASSLRRAYEQYF.

The rearrangement joins TRBV6-5 to TRBJ2-3; D perhaps matches TRBD2 (5 bases). CDR3 length: 15 amino acids. Per germline, CDR1 MNHEY and CDR2 SVGAGI. V shed 4 bases and J shed 3 bases, with 14 bases lying between them. The CDR3 protein is CASSSGVVGTDTQYF. For the CDR3, the DNA is TGTGCCAGCAGTTCCGGGGTGGTCGGGACAGATACGCAGTATTTT.

The genes are TRBV20-1 and TRBJ1-2, with D possibly TRBD1 on 5 matching bases. Germline V gives CDR1 DFQATT, CDR2 SNEGSKA (reference sequence). The CDR3 consists of 13 residues. V was clipped by 2 bases and J by 2 bases, with 9 bases between them. The CDR3 here is CSARMQGNYGYTF. DNA for the CDR3: TGCAGTGCTAGAATGCAGGGAAACTATGGCTACACCTTC.

The J gene is TRBJ1-2, the V gene TRBV5-4; a possible D gene is TRBD1 (5 bases). This CDR3 has 15 amino acids. Germline CDR1 and CDR2: SGHNT and YYREEE (reference sequence). The V end was cut by 0 bases, the J end by 4 bases, with 13 bases between. DNA of the CDR3: TGTGCCAGCAGCTTGGTAGGGGCCCCTATCTATGGCTACACCTTC. Translated, it gives CASSLVGAPIYGYTF.

The chain uses TRBV7-2 and TRBJ1-5; 7 positions agree with TRBD1. Germline CDR1 reads SGHTA; CDR2 reads FQGNSA. V gave up 4 bases and J gave up 5 bases; unmatched junction bases: 5. This CDR3 has 14 residues. CDR3 amino acids: CASSSDRDHQPQHF. In DNA form, the CDR3 reads TGTGCCAGCAGCTCCGACAGGGACCATCAGCCCCAGCATTTT.

J is TRBJ2-7 and V is TRBV15, with D maybe TRBD2 (6 bases). The germline V and J ends were trimmed by 0 bases and 0 bases, with 12 bases remaining between them. This CDR3 is built from 16 residues. Germline V gene data show CDR1 as LNHNV and CDR2 as YYDKDF (reference sequence). CDR3: CATSRDSAGSSYEQYF. The CDR3 coding sequence is TGTGCCACCAGCAGAGATAGTGCGGGAAGCTCCTACGAGCAGTACTTC.

The J gene is TRBJ1-2, the V gene TRBV7-9; no definite D call. CDR1 SEHNR and CDR2 FQNEAQ come from the germline V gene (reference sequence). Trimming left V 4 bases short and J 6 bases short, with 15 bases between. This CDR3 is 14 amino acids long. The CDR3, as DNA: TGTGCCAGCAGCTCGGCGGTGGCGGAGGATGGCTACACCTTC. It specifies CASSSAVAEDGYTF.

The rearrangement joins TRBV7-9 to TRBJ1-5, with a possible D match to TRBD1 (5 bases). Germline CDR1 and CDR2: SEHNR and FQNEAQ (reference sequence). The CDR3 spans 12 residues. The ends were cut back, 3 bases at V and 7 bases at J, with 7 bases in the middle. The CDR3 DNA follows: TGTGCCAGCAGCTTGGGGGGACAGCCCCAGCATTTT. This sequence encodes CASSLGGQPQHF. Full variable domain (missing parts from reference TRBV7-9 and TRBJ1-5): DTGVSQNPRHKITKRGQNVTFRCDPISEHNRLYWYRQTLGQGPEFLTYFQNEAQLEKSRLLSDRFSAERPKGSFSTLEIQRTEQGDSAMYLCASSLGGQPQHFGDGTRLSIL.

The gene calls are TRBV7-9 and TRBJ2-7; D may be TRBD1 or TRBD2 (5 bases each). There are 12 residues in the CDR3. CDR1 and CDR2 from the germline V gene are SEHNR and FQNEAQ (reference sequence). V was shortened by 5 bases and J by 4 bases, with 9 bases between the two germline ends. CDR3 residues: CASSTGPYEQYF. CDR3 coding DNA: TGTGCCAGCAGCACGGGACCTTACGAGCAGTACTTC.

This clonotype turned up a few times. The chain combines TRBV4-3 with TRBJ2-7; D is ambiguous. Trimming removed 2 bases at V and 2 bases at J, with 7 bases between. The CDR3 sequence is 13 residues long. Per germline, CDR1 LGHNA and CDR2 YSLEER. The CDR3 loop reads CASSQSRTYEQYF. The CDR3 DNA follows: TGCGCCAGCAGCCAAAGTAGAACCTACGAGCAGTACTTC.

The rearrangement joins TRBV4-3 to TRBJ2-3; D remains ambiguous. V was pared by 4 bases and J by 3 bases, with 11 bases between. The CDR3 extends over 14 amino acids. Germline-derived CDR1 and CDR2 are LGHNA and YSLEER. CDR3: CASSLEDGTDTQYF. CDR3 nucleotides: TGCGCCAGCAGCCTCGAGGACGGAACAGATACGCAGTATTTT.

The chain couples TRBV12-3 or TRBV12-4 to TRBJ2-1; 7 nucleotides align to TRBD1. This CDR3 spans 14 amino acids. V lost 3 bases and J lost 6; bases outside the gene matches: 5. DNA of the CDR3: TGTGCCAGCAGTTTCTCGGCAGGGGGCAATGAGCAGTTCTTC. Translating gives CASSFSAGGNEQFF.

The chain carries TRBV6-2 or TRBV6-3 and TRBJ2-7; D tentatively fits TRBD1 or TRBD2 (5 bases each). The V end was cut by 3 bases, the J end by 5 bases, with 14 bases between. CDR3 length equals 14 residues. Germline V CDR1 and CDR2: MNHEY, SVGEGT. The CDR3 here is CASSYMGDPNEQYF. The CDR3 DNA reads TGTGCCAGCAGTTATATGGGGGACCCCAACGAGCAGTACTTC.